Included here is one T cell receptor (beta chain) sequence, with context. Its specificity is not known. The time point was: before natalizumab initiation. Germline-derived CDR1 and CDR2 are SNHLY and FYNNEI. V shed 4 bases and J shed 4 bases, with 4 bases lying between them. The CDR3 runs 11 residues. This sample was included in a study of multiple sclerosis patients with progressive multifocal leukoencephalopathy. The survey-level immunoSEQ assay was used. This table comes from immunoSEQ multiplex PCR, and its TCRdb copy is limited to in-frame clones, with some not included. The sample shows around 30,000 clones, about 91% of them seen only once. Study conclusions and caveats: Clones expanded at PML were already present before and during natalizumab. Most PML patients had lower entropy, suggesting less diverse TRB repertoires. The findings' link to JC virus versus immunocompromise remained uncertain.

The TCR originated in a human donor with multiple sclerosis. Sample: PBMCs. This sequence joins TRBV2 and TRBJ2-5; D is undetermined. The DNA for the CDR3 is TGTGCCAGCAGTGGGGCAGAGACCCAGTACTTC. Its translation: CASSGAETQYF.